This T cell receptor (beta chain) comes out of a study of response to subunit inactivated influenza vaccine. Study observations and caveats: A suggestion made by the authors is that each seasonal influenza vaccination recruits few new T cells.

This clonotype turned up a few times. What it recognizes is unknown. Each CDR3 protein is one row after TCRdb ran MiXCR on the RT-PCR reads. The sample has some 180,000 distinct CDR3 sequences, about 9% seen once. The specimen was non-naive T cells sorted from PBMCs, collected on the day of vaccination. The receptor's source is a man in his forties or fifties who received an inactivated influenza vaccine.

CDR3 in amino acids: CASSSVNTEAFF. The CDR3 DNA reads TGTGCCAGCAGTTCCGTGAACACTGAAGCTTTCTTT. The chain has TRBV6-5 and TRBJ1-1; D remains unclear. This CDR3 has 12 residues. V lost 4 bases to trimming and J lost 0 bases, with 3 bases between them. CDR1 MNHEY and CDR2 SVGAGI come from the germline V gene.